Listed here are 5 T cell receptor beta chains from one sample, sequenced in a study of CD8 T cells in ankylosing spondylitis. TCRdb reprocessed the 5' RACE reads via MiXCR and lists one record per CDR3 protein. The data show 270,000 or so distinct CDR3 sequences, with approximately 20% seen just once and roughly 34% held by the top ten. The source material was blood, either unsorted or a sorted T cell fraction (not recorded which). The receptors stem from a male donor with ankylosing spondylitis or in good health (not recorded which).

This chain joins TRBV4-1 and TRBJ2-1, with TRBD2 matching over 9 bases. The V gene's germline CDR1 is MGHRA and CDR2 YSYEKL. Trimming took 4 bases from V and 5 from J; bases not matched to a gene: 12. The CDR3 loop spans 17 amino acids. CDR3 sequence reads: CASSLGQRASGNNEQFF. In DNA form, the CDR3 reads TGCGCCAGCAGCCTGGGTCAGAGGGCTAGCGGGAACAATGAGCAGTTCTTC.

This clonotype was counted only a few times. This chain joins TRBV4-1 and TRBJ2-3; D gene unclear. Per germline, CDR1 MGHRA and CDR2 YSYEKL. The V gene lost 3 bases and the J gene lost 2 bases, with 12 bases spanning the gap. The CDR3 contains 15 residues. DNA of the CDR3: TGCGCCAGCAGCCACCTCACAGCTAACACAGATACGCAGTATTTT. This gives the protein CASSHLTANTDTQYF.

There are many counts of this clonotype. The chain carries TRBV7-2 and TRBJ2-2; D is uncertain. The CDR3 extends over 14 amino acids. Between the trimmed V and J ends, which lost 5 bases and 5 bases, there was a span of 12 bases. In germline, CDR1 is SGHTA, CDR2 FQGNSA. The CDR3 bases are TGTGCCAGCAGCCCCCCCCAAGGTACCGGGGAGCTGTTTTTT. Translating gives CASSPPQGTGELFF.

This clonotype came up a few times. The chain joins TRBV12-3 or TRBV12-4 to TRBJ2-5; 10 bases map to TRBD2. Germline trimming cut 2 bases from V and 5 bases from J; bases unmatched to any gene: 8. The CDR3 has 16 residues. CDR3: CASSLQAGGPSETQYF. Written as DNA, the CDR3 is TGTGCCAGCAGTTTACAAGCGGGAGGGCCCTCGGAGACCCAGTACTTC.

A note on this clonotype: A much larger clonotype is one base distant, so this may be a read error. A read error is likely, as this CDR3 ends without the conserved phenylalanine or tryptophan. This chain uses TRBV7-3 with TRBJ1-1; unclear D gene. CDR3 size: 13 residues. Germline lookup yields CDR1 SGHTA and CDR2 FQGTGA. Trimming cost V 4 bases and J 3 bases, with 9 bases left between them. The CDR3 loop reads CASSSQWYTEAFL. In nucleotides, the CDR3 is TGTGCCAGCAGCTCCCAGTGGTACACTGAAGCTTTCCTT.